The next 29 T cell receptor beta chains were all read from a single sample in a study of shared clonotypes between healthy human individuals. Profiled with immunoSEQ multiplex PCR; TCRdb holds only in-frame clones, not every one. The sample has around 510,000 clones; 95% to 96% are singletons. Sequencing used naive CD4+ T cells sorted from blood. Subset described: CD45RA+ positively selected. The origin of the receptors is a woman aged 30 to 39 in good health.

This chain uses TRBV30 with TRBJ2-2; D gene unclear. The CDR3 has 14 residues. V lost 0 bases to trimming and J lost 1 base, with 6 bases between them. CDR1 is GTSNPN, CDR2 SVGIG, per germline (reference sequence). The CDR3 is CAWSVQGNTGELFF. The CDR3 DNA is TGTGCCTGGAGTGTACAAGGGAACACCGGGGAGCTGTTTTTT.

The chain has TRBV29-1 and TRBJ1-3; D perhaps matches TRBD1 (5 bases). The CDR3 is 17 amino acids. Deletions cut 4 bases from V and 9 bases from J, with 28 bases between. CDR1 and CDR2 from the germline V gene are SQVTM and ANQGSEA. The CDR3 sequence: CSVALNVAGTGSSTIYF. As DNA, the CDR3 is TGCAGCGTTGCCCTCAATGTCGCCGGAACAGGTTCAAGCACCATATATTTT.

The CDR3 protein is CASSLRFGKVKPQHF. CDR3 nucleotides: TGTGCCAGCAGTTTACGGTTTGGTAAGGTTAAGCCCCAGCATTTT. The genes are TRBV28 and TRBJ1-5; D gene ambiguous. There are 15 residues in the CDR3. Germline V gene lookup returns CDR1 MDHEN and CDR2 SYDVKM. V gave up 2 bases and J gave up 8 bases, with 16 bases separating them.

The V gene is TRBV19, the J gene TRBJ2-3; weak D call: TRBD2 (5 bases). This CDR3 is 18 amino acids long. The V end was cut by 8 bases, the J end by 1 base, with 25 bases between. In germline, CDR1 is LNHDA, CDR2 SQIVND (reference sequence). The CDR3 here is CASARRPSTGRGTDTQYF. The CDR3 coding sequence is TGTGCCAGTGCTCGGCGTCCCTCAACGGGAAGAGGCACAGATACGCAGTATTTT.

The CDR3 DNA reads as TGTGCCAGCAGCGCACAGGGGAGGGCCTCGGGGTTAAGCTCCTACGAGCAGTACTTC. Encoded protein: CASSAQGRASGLSSYEQYF. The V and J genes are TRBV7-3 and TRBJ2-7; either TRBD1 or TRBD2 may fit D (7 bases each). Germline CDR1 is SGHTA and CDR2 is FQGTGA. The CDR3 has 19 amino acids. V was pared by 5 bases and J by 0 bases, with 26 bases between.

This chain uses TRBV7-9 with TRBJ1-3; D remains unclear. CDR3 size: 11 residues. CDR1 is SEHNR, CDR2 FQNEAQ, per germline (reference sequence). The germline V and J ends were trimmed by 10 bases and 1 base, with 5 bases remaining between them. CDR3 sequence reads: CATGSGNTIYF. In nucleotides, the CDR3 is TGTGCCACTGGATCTGGAAACACCATATATTTT.

V and J are TRBV5-1 and TRBJ1-2; possibly TRBD1 for D (5 bases). The CDR3 is made up of 14 amino acids. Germline lookup yields CDR1 SGHRS and CDR2 YFSETQ. Trimming removed 4 bases from V and 8 bases from J, with 18 bases in between. The CDR3 bases are TGCGCCAGCAGCCCCGGGGACTCACCTTGGGGCTACACCTTC. Translating gives CASSPGDSPWGYTF.

The chain is built from TRBV6-6 and TRBJ1-3; D uncertain. Germline CDR1 and CDR2: MNHNY and SVGAGI (reference sequence). V was clipped by 6 bases and J by 0 bases, with 12 bases between them. The CDR3 loop spans 15 amino acids. This CDR3 is CASSSRAGSGNTIYF. The CDR3 bases are TGTGCCAGCAGCTCCCGTGCAGGCTCTGGAAACACCATATATTTT.

The chain has TRBV6-1 and TRBJ2-4; 7 bases agree with TRBD1. Trimming at V came to 7 bases and at J to 2 bases, leaving 8 bases not matched to a gene. CDR1 is MNHNS, CDR2 SASEGT, per germline. The CDR3 is made up of 15 amino acids. This CDR3 is CASTYDRVTKNIQYF. The CDR3 DNA follows: TGTGCCAGCACCTACGACAGGGTAACCAAAAACATTCAGTACTTC.

The chain is built from TRBV7-8 and TRBJ1-1; 9 nucleotides line up with TRBD1. CDR1 and CDR2 from the germline V gene are SGHVS and FQNEAQ. This CDR3 region has 18 residues. The ends lost 0 bases at V and 0 bases at J; junction bases unmatched: 8. CDR3 sequence (DNA): TGTGCCAGCAGCTTAGCACCCGGGACAGGGATCTTGAACACTGAAGCTTTCTTT. This translates into CASSLAPGTGILNTEAFF.

The V and J genes are TRBV4-1 and TRBJ1-3, with D unclear. The V gene's germline CDR1 is MGHRA and CDR2 YSYEKL. CDR3 length equals 17 residues. The ends were cut back, 1 base at V and 0 bases at J, with 13 bases in the middle. The CDR3 DNA sequence: TGCGCCAGCAGCCAAGGGGCGACGGCACTCTCTGGAAACACCATATATTTT. Amino acids: CASSQGATALSGNTIYF.

The chain links TRBV19 to TRBJ2-3; 7 bases agree with TRBD2. The V gene end was trimmed by 6 bases and the J gene end by 5 bases; junction bases not matched to a gene: 11. This CDR3 region has 15 residues. Germline V gene sequence: CDR1 LNHDA, CDR2 SQIVND (reference sequence). CDR3 sequence (DNA): TGTGCCAGTAGCACCGAAAGCGGGATGGTAGATACGCAGTATTTT. Translated, it gives CASSTESGMVDTQYF.

V is TRBV11-2 and J is TRBJ1-4; possibly TRBD1 for D (6 bases). This CDR3 is built from 13 residues. Trimming removed 5 bases from V and 5 bases from J, with 9 bases in between. Per germline, CDR1 SGHAT and CDR2 FQNNGV. The chain's CDR3 is CASSPGTNEKLFF. The DNA for the CDR3 is TGTGCCAGCAGCCCCGGGACAAATGAAAAACTGTTTTTT.

The J gene is TRBJ2-1, the V gene TRBV6-1; TRBD2 matches 9 bases. There are 14 residues in the CDR3. Trimming cost V 3 bases and J 9 bases; bases outside gene matches: 6. Germline V gives CDR1 MNHNS, CDR2 SASEGT. Here the CDR3 reads CASSDRTSEGEQFF. As DNA, the CDR3 is TGTGCCAGCAGTGACCGGACTAGCGAGGGTGAGCAGTTCTTC.

The rearrangement joins TRBV6-6 to TRBJ1-3; D ambiguous. Germline loops: CDR1 MNHNY, CDR2 SVGAGI (reference sequence). The CDR3 extends over 13 amino acids. V gave up 7 bases and J gave up 4 bases, with 11 bases separating them. The CDR3 bases are TGTGCCAGCAAGGTCGACGCGGGAAACACCATATATTTT. As protein: CASKVDAGNTIYF.

The J gene is TRBJ2-7, the V gene TRBV28; 8 bases agree with TRBD1. Germline V gene sequence: CDR1 MDHEN, CDR2 SYDVKM. The length of the CDR3 is 16 residues. Unmatched junction bases numbered 10, after V lost 6 bases and J lost 0 bases. The CDR3: CASRPIDRGSSYEQYF. The CDR3 DNA reads as TGTGCCAGCAGACCCATCGACAGGGGTAGCTCCTACGAGCAGTACTTC.

This sequence joins TRBV4-1 and TRBJ2-7, with 8 bases identical to TRBD1. Germline assignment: CDR1 MGHRA and CDR2 YSYEKL. CDR3 length: 16 residues. V was clipped by 2 bases and J by 2 bases; unmatched bases: 8. CDR3 coding DNA: TGCGCCAGCAGCCAATCTTGGACAGGGAGTACCTACGAGCAGTACTTC. Its translation: CASSQSWTGSTYEQYF.

The chain has TRBV5-5 and TRBJ2-7, with 12 bases lining up with TRBD2. Germline CDR1 reads SGHKS; CDR2 reads YYEKEE (reference sequence). The CDR3 is 17 residues long. Losses at the gene ends were 2 bases for V and 2 bases for J; bases not matched to a gene: 8. Written as DNA, the CDR3 is TGTGCCAGCAGCTTACTAGCGGGAGGATCAGGGGCCTACGAGCAGTACTTC. Amino acids: CASSLLAGGSGAYEQYF.

Worth noting for this clone: Within the sample, other DNA sequences also encode this same CDR3. The chain uses TRBV28 and TRBJ2-1; a weak D match, TRBD2 (5 bases). The V end lost 6 bases, the J end lost 10 bases, and 13 bases lay between the germline ends. Looked up from germline, CDR1 is MDHEN and CDR2 is SYDVKM. The CDR3 consists of 12 residues. The CDR3 sequence: CASRSGVGEQFF. The CDR3, as DNA: TGTGCCAGCAGGAGCGGAGTGGGGGAGCAGTTCTTC.

The chain uses TRBV5-4 and TRBJ1-1; TRBD1 aligns across 7 bases. The CDR3 spans 15 residues. Per the germline V gene, CDR1 is SGHNT and CDR2 is YYREEE (reference sequence). V gave up 6 bases and J gave up 4 bases; unmatched junction bases: 12. The CDR3 region has the DNA TGTGCCAGCACCGTACAGGGGACCCTGGTCACTGAAGCTTTCTTT. It codes for CASTVQGTLVTEAFF.

This clone was observed once. The genes are TRBV28 and TRBJ1-4; D ambiguous. The CDR3 runs 12 residues. Germline V gene sequence: CDR1 MDHEN, CDR2 SYDVKM. V dropped 5 bases and J dropped 3 bases, with 4 bases sitting between them. Here the CDR3 reads CASSGANEKLFF. The CDR3 DNA sequence: TGTGCCAGCAGTGGGGCTAATGAAAAACTGTTTTTT.

This clone has a single count. The chain carries TRBV23-1 and TRBJ2-6; 7 bases are shared with TRBD1. TRBV23-1 falls under the ORF class, with uncertain function. The CDR3 covers 16 residues. J was trimmed by 2 bases and V by 3 bases; bases with no gene match: 4. This chain's CDR3 is CASSQQGQAGANVLTF. In DNA form, the CDR3 reads TGCGCCAGCAGTCAGCAAGGACAGGCTGGGGCCAACGTCCTGACTTTC.

The genes are TRBV4-1 and TRBJ1-4; D ambiguous. The CDR3 has 15 amino acids. Per germline, CDR1 MGHRA and CDR2 YSYEKL. Trimming pared 1 base from V and 3 bases from J, leaving 9 bases between. The DNA for the CDR3 is TGCGCCAGCAGCCAAGTTTGGACTGCTAATGAAAAACTGTTTTTT. Its protein is CASSQVWTANEKLFF.

The genes are TRBV7-3 and TRBJ2-2, with TRBD1 matching over 7 bases. V was pared by 5 bases and J by 6 bases, with 12 bases of the junction left unmatched. CDR1 is SGHTA, CDR2 FQGTGA, per germline. This CDR3 is 16 amino acids long. CDR3 DNA: TGTGCCAGCAGCAGCTACGGGACAGCTGGTCCCGGGGAGCTGTTTTTT. Amino acid sequence: CASSSYGTAGPGELFF.

The table lists this clone with a count of one. CDR3 loop: CASSLQPGSTDTQYF. The DNA of the CDR3 is TGTGCCAGCAGCTTGCAGCCAGGGTCCACAGATACGCAGTATTTT. The genes are TRBV7-9 and TRBJ2-3; D is possibly TRBD1 (5 bases). This CDR3 is built from 15 residues. V was shortened by 3 bases and J by 2 bases, with 12 bases between the two germline ends. Germline V gene data show CDR1 as SEHNR and CDR2 as FQNEAQ (reference sequence).

The chain combines TRBV28 with TRBJ2-7; D not resolved. Germline values: CDR1 MDHEN, CDR2 SYDVKM. The CDR3 runs 15 residues. With 7 bases removed from V and 5 bases from J, the gap between germline ends came to 21 bases. The CDR3 coding sequence is TGTGCCAGCATCCCGCTTGGTCCTAGAAGTGACGAGCAGTACTTC. This encodes CASIPLGPRSDEQYF. The whole variable domain, filled in from reference TRBV28 and TRBJ2-7, reads DVKVTQSSRYLVKRTGEKVFLECVQDMDHENMFWYRQDPGLGLRLIYFSYDVKMKEKGDIPEGYSVSREKKERFSLILESASTNQTSMYLCASIPLGPRSDEQYFGPGTRLTVT.

This clone was detected once. This chain joins TRBV10-2 and TRBJ2-1, with 7 bases that match TRBD1. Germline V gene sequence: CDR1 WSHSY, CDR2 SAAADI. With 8 bases clipped from V and 9 bases from J, the junction kept 10 bases outside the gene matches. The CDR3 loop spans 13 amino acids. The CDR3 is CASCRQGQGEQFF. In DNA, the CDR3 is TGCGCCAGCTGCCGACAGGGCCAAGGTGAGCAGTTCTTC.

This sequence joins TRBV4-2 and TRBJ2-4; 7 bases fit TRBD2. The length of the CDR3 is 18 residues. V shed 4 bases, J shed 0 bases, and the junction held 12 bases outside the gene matches. In germline, CDR1 is LGHNA, CDR2 YNFKEQ. The CDR3 DNA reads as TGTGCCAGCAGCCGGATTGAAAGCGGGACGCTAGCCAAAAACATTCAGTACTTC. Translation gives CASSRIESGTLAKNIQYF.

The V and J genes are TRBV6-6 and TRBJ1-1; D uncertain. The germline V gene has CDR1 MNHNY and CDR2 SVGAGI (reference sequence). V gave up 0 bases and J gave up 1 base, with 12 bases separating them. The CDR3 consists of 16 residues. The DNA for the CDR3 is TGTGCCAGCAGTTACTCCCCCGGGCCGGGGAACACTGAAGCTTTCTTT. Its protein is CASSYSPGPGNTEAFF.